This T cell receptor (beta chain) was recovered during a study of CD8+ T cells in alopecia areata. Study details: Tofacitinib therapy took 6 to 18 months; 6 months off drug came after.

As to treatment: oral pan-JAK inhibitor, 5-10 mg twice daily. Alopecia areata patients had lesional scalp punch biopsies and peripheral blood taken from them. This clone was seen a few times. Its antigen remains unknown. Notes on the study in general: Clonality was higher in lesional than normal scalp, especially in alopecia totalis/universalis. Scalp clonality and expanded CD8+ clones among the top 100 were significantly decreased by tofacitinib.

Reverse transcription of extracted RNA yielded cDNA, which provided the sequencing template. Here immunoSEQ multiplex PCR was the method, and the copy in TCRdb shows in-frame clones only, minus some. The sample holds 95,000 to 120,000 clones, 55% to 60% seen once. Trimming removed 5 bases from V and 7 bases from J, with 18 bases in between. The CDR3 has 15 residues. The V gene's germline CDR1 is LNHDA and CDR2 SQIVND (reference sequence). This rearrangement joins TRBV19 to TRBJ2-1; D is uncertain. The sample in question was CD4+ T cells sorted from blood, obtained at week 24, from a patient treated with tofacitinib. This TCR came from a human donor with alopecia areata. CDR3 sequence (DNA): TGTGCCAGTAGTTTCTCCCGGATAGTTGGGAATGAGCAGTTCTTC. It yields the protein CASSFSRIVGNEQFF.